This passage covers 20 T cell receptor beta chains from one sample sequenced in a study of early T cells in non-severe SARS-CoV-2 infection. Via MiXCR, TCRdb re-called the 5' RACE reads, giving one row per CDR3 protein. There are 74,000 or so distinct CDR3 sequences in the sample; roughly 13% occur only once, and 1.1% lies in the top ten. The specimen sequenced was whole blood. The receptors were gathered from an adult who was a healthcare worker with PCR-confirmed SARS-CoV-2 infection or an uninfected control (not recorded which).

This clonotype appeared a few times. The junction and the germline gene differ at one end; a read error may be behind it. This chain links TRBV12-3 or TRBV12-4 with TRBJ1-1, with D uncertain. The CDR3 sequence is 14 residues long. CDR3 amino acids: CASRLGGVNAEAFF. In DNA form, the CDR3 reads TGTGCCAGCAGGTTAGGTGGGGTGAACGCTGAAGCTTTCTTT.

The J gene is TRBJ2-1, the V gene TRBV6-5; D is unclear. V shed 0 bases and J shed 0 bases, with 9 bases lying between them. Germline loops: CDR1 MNHEY, CDR2 SVGAGI. CDR3 size: 16 residues. CDR3 DNA: TGTGCCAGCAGTTACTCGAGCGCTAGCTCCTACAATGAGCAGTTCTTC. Amino acid sequence: CASSYSSASSYNEQFF.

V is TRBV5-4 and J is TRBJ2-1, with D possibly TRBD2 on 6 matching bases. V gave up 2 bases and J gave up 13 bases, with 10 bases separating them. CDR1 is SGHNT and CDR2 is YYREEE in the germline V gene (reference sequence). CDR3 size: 11 residues. The CDR3 sequence is CASSFYGRQFF. The DNA of the CDR3 is TGTGCCAGCAGCTTCTACGGGAGACAGTTCTTC.

J is TRBJ1-1 and V is TRBV6-6, with D perhaps matching TRBD1 (5 bases). The V end lost 3 bases, the J end lost 1 base, and 12 bases lay between the germline ends. The CDR3 totals 15 residues. CDR1 and CDR2 from the germline V gene are MNHNY and SVGAGI (reference sequence). CDR3 region: CASSYLGDSNTEAFF. The CDR3 region has the DNA TGTGCCAGCAGTTATTTAGGGGACTCGAACACTGAAGCTTTCTTT.

This clonotype came up once. A read error may explain this, as a much larger clone is one base away. The chain has TRBV11-2 and TRBJ2-1, with D maybe TRBD1 (6 bases). The V and J ends lost 3 bases and 6 bases respectively, with 18 bases between them. Germline loops: CDR1 SGHAT, CDR2 FQNNGV. The CDR3 totals 16 residues. CDR3 loop: CASSFQGQVAGNEQFF. The DNA of the CDR3 is TGTGCCAGCAGCTTCCAGGGGCAGGTGGCTGGCAATGAGCAGTTCTTC.

The CDR3, as DNA: TGTGCCAGCAGTTACTCGACCGGGGGCGATAATGAAAAACTGTTTTTT. Amino acid sequence: CASSYSTGGDNEKLFF. V and J are TRBV6-2 or TRBV6-3 and TRBJ1-4, with a tentative D call TRBD1 (6 bases). Trimming took off 0 bases at V and 4 bases at J, with 12 bases between the two ends. CDR1 and CDR2 from the germline V gene are MNHEY and SVGEGT. This CDR3 has 16 residues.

This chain uses TRBV28 with TRBJ1-6, with unresolved D. V was cut by 5 bases and J by 5 bases, with 13 bases left in between. The CDR3 length is 15 residues. CDR1 MDHEN and CDR2 SYDVKM come from the germline V gene. DNA of the CDR3: TGTGCCAGCAGTCCACCGTCAAAGGATAATTCACCCCTCCACTTT. Amino acid sequence: CASSPPSKDNSPLHF.

There are a few counts of this clonotype. The genes are TRBV28 and TRBJ1-1; TRBD1 is a possible D gene (5 bases). The V end was cut by 4 bases, the J end by 5 bases, with 17 bases between. This CDR3 comprises 15 residues. Germline V CDR1 and CDR2: MDHEN, SYDVKM. The CDR3 region has the DNA TGTGCCAGCAGTTCATCTCCGGGACGGCTAACTGAAGCTTTCTTT. Translation: CASSSSPGRLTEAFF.

This clonotype was picked up many times. The chain couples TRBV6-6 to TRBJ2-1; unclear D gene. Trimming shortened V by 8 bases and J by 7 bases, and 21 bases separated the two germline ends. The CDR3 is 15 amino acids. Looked up from germline, CDR1 is MNHNY and CDR2 is SVGAGI (reference sequence). CDR3 amino acids: CASDPALKDGNEQFF. The CDR3 DNA reads TGTGCCAGCGATCCTGCCTTAAAGGACGGGAATGAGCAGTTCTTC.

This clonotype was seen many times. The J gene is TRBJ2-1, the V gene TRBV7-9, with 12 bases that match TRBD1. This CDR3 contains 16 residues. Germline V gene lookup returns CDR1 SEHNR and CDR2 FQNEAQ (reference sequence). V shed 4 bases, J shed 10 bases, and the junction held 11 bases outside the gene matches. Here the CDR3 reads CASSYQAGQGAEEQFF. The CDR3 DNA follows: TGTGCCAGCAGCTATCAGGCGGGACAGGGGGCTGAAGAGCAGTTCTTC.

This clonotype was detected ten times or more. This rearrangement joins TRBV30 to TRBJ1-3; 9 bases fit TRBD1. The CDR3 has 14 amino acids. Germline assignment: CDR1 GTSNPN and CDR2 SVGIG (reference sequence). Trimming at V came to 3 bases and at J to 3 bases, leaving 3 bases not matched to a gene. CDR3 loop: CAWRTTGGGNTIYF. CDR3 bases: TGTGCCTGGAGGACGACAGGGGGTGGAAACACCATATATTTT. The entire variable domain, with the rest obtained from reference TRBV30 and TRBJ1-3, is as follows: SQTIHQWPATLVQPVGSPLSLECTVEGTSNPNLYWYRQAAGRGLQLLFYSVGIGQISSEVPQNLSASRPQDRQFILSSKKLLLSDSGFYLCAWRTTGGGNTIYFGEGSWLTVV.

The chain is built from TRBV30 and TRBJ1-1; the D gene is possibly TRBD1 (6 bases). The length of the CDR3 is 11 residues. Germline V CDR1 and CDR2: GTSNPN, SVGIG (reference sequence). V was clipped by 7 bases and J by 1 base, with 7 bases between them. DNA of the CDR3: TGTGCCTCGGACAGGAACACTGAAGCTTTCTTT. Translation: CASDRNTEAFF.

The rearrangement uses TRBV28 and TRBJ2-1; D is undetermined. Germline CDR1 reads MDHEN; CDR2 reads SYDVKM. The germline V and J ends were trimmed by 6 bases and 4 bases, with 22 bases remaining between them. The CDR3 extends over 17 amino acids. CDR3 sequence (DNA): TGTGCCAGCAGCACCCTTCGACCCATTCAAACTTACAATGAGCAGTTCTTC. This gives the protein CASSTLRPIQTYNEQFF.

This clonotype appeared a few times. The chain joins TRBV11-2 to TRBJ2-3; D possibly matches TRBD1 or TRBD2 (5 bases each). The germline V gene encodes CDR1 SGHAT and CDR2 FQNNGV. The CDR3 is 15 amino acids. V shed 7 bases and J shed 4 bases, with 18 bases lying between them. Written as DNA, the CDR3 is TGTGCCAGCACCATTGGGGCTAGCAGACCAGATACGCAGTATTTT. Translation: CASTIGASRPDTQYF. Together with reference TRBV11-2 and TRBJ2-3, the CDR3 gives the full variable domain: EAGVAQSPRYKIIEKRQSVAFWCNPISGHATLYWYQQILGQGPKLLIQFQNNGVVDDSQLPKDRFSAERLKGVDSTLKIQPAKLEDSAVYLCASTIGASRPDTQYFGPGTRLTVL.

This clonotype was detected ten times or more. The CDR3: CASSPEGTGLTEAFF. The CDR3 coding sequence is TGTGCCAGCAGCCCAGAAGGGACAGGGCTTACTGAAGCTTTCTTT. This rearrangement joins TRBV9 to TRBJ1-1; 9 bases are a match to TRBD1. CDR3 length equals 15 residues. The germline CDR1 and CDR2 sequences are SGDLS and YYNGEE. J lost 5 bases, V lost 4 bases, and 9 bases had no gene match.

The chain couples TRBV12-3 or TRBV12-4 to TRBJ1-4, with a possible D match to TRBD1 (5 bases). V lost 5 bases to trimming and J lost 4 bases, with 14 bases between them. The CDR3 is 15 amino acids. The CDR3 spells CASSPRGVGNEKLFF. CDR3 in DNA: TGTGCCAGCAGTCCTAGAGGGGTCGGTAATGAAAAACTGTTTTTT.

A few counts support this clonotype. V gene TRBV18 combines with J gene TRBJ1-3; D uncertain. CDR3 size: 16 residues. V lost 1 base and J 5 bases, leaving 15 bases between the germline ends. The germline CDR1 and CDR2 sequences are KGHSH and LQKENI. CDR3 nucleotide sequence: TGTGCCAGCTCACCACAGGGCGCAGGATCTCGAAACACCATATATTTT. This codes for CASSPQGAGSRNTIYF.

This chain uses TRBV7-2 with TRBJ1-6, with no clear D. The V gene's germline CDR1 is SGHTA and CDR2 FQGNSA. V was cut by 1 base and J by 10 bases, with 11 bases left in between. The CDR3 totals 14 residues. The CDR3, as DNA: TGTGCCAGCAGCTTAGTTTTCGACAACTCACCCCTCCACTTT. Amino acids: CASSLVFDNSPLHF.

The chain links TRBV20-1 to TRBJ2-7; no reliable D call. The CDR3 consists of 11 residues. The V end lost 4 bases, the J end lost 3 bases, and 7 bases lay between the germline ends. CDR1 and CDR2 from the germline V gene are DFQATT and SNEGSKA (reference sequence). This chain's CDR3 is CSANRDYEQYF. Here the CDR3 DNA reads TGCAGTGCTAATAGGGACTACGAGCAGTACTTC.

The genes are TRBV29-1 and TRBJ1-1; D remains ambiguous. This CDR3 has 11 residues. Per germline, CDR1 SQVTM and CDR2 ANQGSEA. With 5 bases removed from V and 4 bases from J, the gap between germline ends came to 8 bases. The CDR3 here is CSVNGGTEAFF. The CDR3 DNA is TGCAGCGTTAACGGAGGCACTGAAGCTTTCTTT.